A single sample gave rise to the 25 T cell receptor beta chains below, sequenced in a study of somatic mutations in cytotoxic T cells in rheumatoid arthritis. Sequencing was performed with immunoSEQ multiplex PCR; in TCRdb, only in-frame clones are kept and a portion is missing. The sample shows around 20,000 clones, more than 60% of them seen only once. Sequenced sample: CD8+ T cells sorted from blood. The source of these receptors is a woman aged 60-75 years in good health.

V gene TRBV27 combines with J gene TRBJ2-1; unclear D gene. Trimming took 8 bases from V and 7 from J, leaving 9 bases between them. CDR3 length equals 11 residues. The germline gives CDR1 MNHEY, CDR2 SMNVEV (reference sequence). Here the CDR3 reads CASGLGNEQFF. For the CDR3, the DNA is TGTGCCAGCGGTCTGGGTAATGAGCAGTTCTTC.

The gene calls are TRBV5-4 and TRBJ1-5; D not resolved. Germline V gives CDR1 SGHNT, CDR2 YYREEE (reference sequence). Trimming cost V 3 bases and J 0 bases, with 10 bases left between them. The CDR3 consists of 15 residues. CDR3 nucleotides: TGTGCCAGCAGCTCCGGGCCGGGTAGCAATCAGCCCCAGCATTTT. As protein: CASSSGPGSNQPQHF.

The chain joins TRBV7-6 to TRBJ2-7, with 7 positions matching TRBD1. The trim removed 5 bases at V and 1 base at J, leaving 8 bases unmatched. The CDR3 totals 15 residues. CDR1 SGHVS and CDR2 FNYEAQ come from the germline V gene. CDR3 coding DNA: TGTGCCAGCAGCCCGAGAGGGGGACAGTCCTACGAGCAGTACTTC. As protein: CASSPRGGQSYEQYF.

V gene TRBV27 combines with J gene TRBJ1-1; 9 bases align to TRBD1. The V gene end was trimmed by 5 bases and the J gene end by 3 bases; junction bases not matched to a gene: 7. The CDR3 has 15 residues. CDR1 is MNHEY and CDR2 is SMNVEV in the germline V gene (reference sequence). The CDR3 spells CASSPLDRGHTEAFF. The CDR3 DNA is TGTGCCAGCAGTCCATTGGACAGGGGTCACACTGAAGCTTTCTTT.

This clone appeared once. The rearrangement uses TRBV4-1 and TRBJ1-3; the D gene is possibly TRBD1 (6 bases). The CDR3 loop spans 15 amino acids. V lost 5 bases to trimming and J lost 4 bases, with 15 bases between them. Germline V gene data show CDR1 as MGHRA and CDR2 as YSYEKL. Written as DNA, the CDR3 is TGCGCCAGCAGCTCCGCCGGGGGGCTCGGAAACACCATATATTTT. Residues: CASSSAGGLGNTIYF.

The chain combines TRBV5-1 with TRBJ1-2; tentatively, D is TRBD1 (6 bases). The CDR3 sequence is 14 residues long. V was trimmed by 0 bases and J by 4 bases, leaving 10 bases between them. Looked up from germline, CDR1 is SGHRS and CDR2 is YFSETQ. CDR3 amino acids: CASSLGKGGYGYTF. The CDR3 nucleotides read TGCGCCAGCAGCTTGGGTAAAGGGGGCTATGGCTACACCTTC.

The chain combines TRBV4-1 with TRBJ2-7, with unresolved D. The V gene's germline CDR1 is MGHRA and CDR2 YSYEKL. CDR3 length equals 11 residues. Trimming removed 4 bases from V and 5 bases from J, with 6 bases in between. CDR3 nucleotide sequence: TGCGCCAGCAGCCTGGGTAACGAGCAGTACTTC. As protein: CASSLGNEQYF.

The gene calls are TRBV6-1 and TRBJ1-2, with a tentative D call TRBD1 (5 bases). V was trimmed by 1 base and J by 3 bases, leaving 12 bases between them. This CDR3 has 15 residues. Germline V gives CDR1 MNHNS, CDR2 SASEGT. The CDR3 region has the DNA TGTGCCAGCAGTGAAGATTCAATGGGGGACTATGGCTACACCTTC. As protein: CASSEDSMGDYGYTF.

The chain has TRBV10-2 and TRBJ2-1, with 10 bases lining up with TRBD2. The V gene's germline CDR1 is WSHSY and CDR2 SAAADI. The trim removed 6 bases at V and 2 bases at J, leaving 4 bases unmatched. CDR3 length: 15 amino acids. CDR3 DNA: TGCGCCAGCAGAAAGACTAGCGGGCCCTACAATGAGCAGTTCTTC. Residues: CASRKTSGPYNEQFF.

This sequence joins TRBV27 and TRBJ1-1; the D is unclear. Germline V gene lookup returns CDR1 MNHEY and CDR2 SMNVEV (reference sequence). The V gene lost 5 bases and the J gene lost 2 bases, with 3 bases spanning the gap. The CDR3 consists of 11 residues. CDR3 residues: CASSTNTEAFF. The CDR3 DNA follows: TGTGCCAGCAGTACAAACACTGAAGCTTTCTTT.

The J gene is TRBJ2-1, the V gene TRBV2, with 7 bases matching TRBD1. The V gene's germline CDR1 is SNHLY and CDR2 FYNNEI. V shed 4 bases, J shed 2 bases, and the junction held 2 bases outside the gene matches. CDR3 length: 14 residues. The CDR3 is CASSGQGPYNEQFF. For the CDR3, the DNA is TGTGCCAGCAGTGGACAGGGACCCTACAATGAGCAGTTCTTC.

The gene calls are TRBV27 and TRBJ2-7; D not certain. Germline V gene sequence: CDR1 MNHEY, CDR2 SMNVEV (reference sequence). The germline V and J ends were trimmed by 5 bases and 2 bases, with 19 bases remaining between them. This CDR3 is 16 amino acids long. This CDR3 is CASSLLGQQGAYEQYF. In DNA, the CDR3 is TGTGCCAGCAGTCTACTGGGCCAACAAGGAGCCTACGAGCAGTACTTC.

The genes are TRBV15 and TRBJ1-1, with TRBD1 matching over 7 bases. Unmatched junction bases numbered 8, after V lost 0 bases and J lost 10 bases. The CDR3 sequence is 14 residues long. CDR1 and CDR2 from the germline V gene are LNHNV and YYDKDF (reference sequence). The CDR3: CATSREGQVVVAFF. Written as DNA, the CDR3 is TGTGCCACCAGCAGAGAAGGACAGGTAGTGGTAGCTTTCTTT.

The CDR3 spells CASSIYRGSNQPQHF. The CDR3 DNA follows: TGTGCCAGTAGTATATATAGGGGAAGCAATCAGCCCCAGCATTTT. V gene TRBV19 combines with J gene TRBJ1-5, with D possibly matching TRBD1 (5 bases). Germline values: CDR1 LNHDA, CDR2 SQIVND (reference sequence). This CDR3 spans 15 amino acids. V was shortened by 2 bases and J by 1 base, with 9 bases between the two germline ends.

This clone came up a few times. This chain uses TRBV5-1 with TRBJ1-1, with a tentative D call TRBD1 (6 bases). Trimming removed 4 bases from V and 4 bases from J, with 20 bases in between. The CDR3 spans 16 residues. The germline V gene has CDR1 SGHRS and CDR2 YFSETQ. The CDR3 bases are TGCGCCAGCAGCCCGACCGCGACCAGGGGCGCCACTGAAGCTTTCTTT. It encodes CASSPTATRGATEAFF.

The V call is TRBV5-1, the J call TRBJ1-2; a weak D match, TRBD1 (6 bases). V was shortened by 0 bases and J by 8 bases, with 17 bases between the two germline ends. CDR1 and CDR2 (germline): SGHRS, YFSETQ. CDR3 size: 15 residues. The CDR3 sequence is CASSLAKGGEEGYTF. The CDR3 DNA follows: TGCGCCAGCAGCTTGGCCAAAGGGGGGGAGGAGGGCTACACCTTC. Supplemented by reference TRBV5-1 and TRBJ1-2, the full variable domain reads KAGVTQTPRYLIKTRGQQVTLSCSPISGHRSVSWYQQTPGQGLQFLFEYFSETQRNKGNFPGRFSGRQFSNSRSEMNVSTLELGDSALYLCASSLAKGGEEGYTFGSGTRLTVV.

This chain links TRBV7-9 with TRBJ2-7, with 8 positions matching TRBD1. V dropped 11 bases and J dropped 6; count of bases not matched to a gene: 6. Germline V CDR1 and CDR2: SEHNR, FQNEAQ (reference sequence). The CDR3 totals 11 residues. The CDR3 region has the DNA TGTGCCGGCCAGCAGGGGGCCGAGCAGTACTTC. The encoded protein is CAGQQGAEQYF.

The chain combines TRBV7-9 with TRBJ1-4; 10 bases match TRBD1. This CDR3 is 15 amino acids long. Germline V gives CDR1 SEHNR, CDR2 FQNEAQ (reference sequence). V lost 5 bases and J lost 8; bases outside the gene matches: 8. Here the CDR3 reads CASSTRGTGDEKLFF. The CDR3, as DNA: TGTGCCAGCAGCACTCGTGGGACAGGGGACGAAAAACTGTTTTTT.

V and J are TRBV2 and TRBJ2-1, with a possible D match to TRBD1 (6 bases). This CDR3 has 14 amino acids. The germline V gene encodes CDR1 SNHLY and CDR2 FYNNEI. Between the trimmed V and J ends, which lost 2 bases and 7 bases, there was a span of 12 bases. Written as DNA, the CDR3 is TGTGCCAGCAGTGAAACCCCAGGGGAGAATGAGCAGTTCTTC. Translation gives CASSETPGENEQFF.

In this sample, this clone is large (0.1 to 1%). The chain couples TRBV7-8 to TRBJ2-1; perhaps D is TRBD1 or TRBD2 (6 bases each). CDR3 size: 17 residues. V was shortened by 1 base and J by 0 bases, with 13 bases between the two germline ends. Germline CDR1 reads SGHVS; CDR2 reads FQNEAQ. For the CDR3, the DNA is TGTGCCAGCAGCTTAGTTCCGTGGGGGGCCTCCTACAATGAGCAGTTCTTC. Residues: CASSLVPWGASYNEQFF.

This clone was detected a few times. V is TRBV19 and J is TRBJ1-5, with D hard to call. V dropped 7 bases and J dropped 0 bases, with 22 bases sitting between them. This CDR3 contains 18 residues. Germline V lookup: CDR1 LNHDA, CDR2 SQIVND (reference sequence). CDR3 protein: CASTTLTDVGYSNQPQHF. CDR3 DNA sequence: TGTGCCAGTACCACCCTGACGGACGTAGGCTATAGCAATCAGCCCCAGCATTTT.

CDR3 nucleotides: TGTGCCAGCAGGGAGGACAGGGCCACTGAAGCTTTCTTT. Its protein product is CASREDRATEAFF. The chain combines TRBV2 with TRBJ1-1; 8 bases are a match to TRBD1. V dropped 6 bases and J dropped 4; count of bases not matched to a gene: 4. CDR3 length: 13 amino acids. CDR1 SNHLY and CDR2 FYNNEI come from the germline V gene.

The CDR3 loop reads CASSGGPRTEAFF. In nucleotides, the CDR3 is TGTGCCAGCAGTGGGGGTCCTAGAACTGAAGCTTTCTTT. The chain links TRBV2 to TRBJ1-1; the D is unclear. The V end was cut by 4 bases, the J end by 5 bases, with 11 bases between. Germline V gives CDR1 SNHLY, CDR2 FYNNEI. The CDR3 has 13 amino acids.

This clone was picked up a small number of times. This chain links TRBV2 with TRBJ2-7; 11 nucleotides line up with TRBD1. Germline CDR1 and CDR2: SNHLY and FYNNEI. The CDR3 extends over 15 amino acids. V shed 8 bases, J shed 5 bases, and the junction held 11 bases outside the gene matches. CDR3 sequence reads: CASFPGTGGRNEQYF. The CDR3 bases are TGTGCCAGCTTCCCAGGGACAGGGGGGAGAAACGAGCAGTACTTC. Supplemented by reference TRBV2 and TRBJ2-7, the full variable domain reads EPEVTQTPSHQVTQMGQEVILRCVPISNHLYFYWYRQILGQKVEFLVSFYNNEISEKSEIFDDQFSVERPDGSNFTLKIRSTKLEDSAMYFCASFPGTGGRNEQYFGPGTRLTVT.

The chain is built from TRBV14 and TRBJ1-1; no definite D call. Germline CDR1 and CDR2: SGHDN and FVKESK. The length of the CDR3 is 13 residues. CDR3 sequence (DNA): TGTGCATACGGATTAAGAGGGATCACTGAAGCTTTCTTT. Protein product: CAYGLRGITEAFF. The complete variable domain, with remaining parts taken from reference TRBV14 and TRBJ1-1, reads EAGVTQFPSHSVIEKGQTVTLRCDPISGHDNLYWYRRVMGKEIKFLLHFVKESKQDESGMPNNRFLAERTGGTYSTLKVQPAELEDSGVYFCAYGLRGITEAFFGQGTRLTVV.